Each of the 23 T cell receptor beta chains below was sequenced from the same sample in a study of blood T cell repertoires in COVID-19. TCRdb's copy holds only in-frame clones and misses some; the assay was immunoSEQ multiplex PCR. Among under 90,000 clones listed, roughly 84% were seen once. Specimen: peripheral blood. The receptors were gathered from a man between 65 and 85 years old with active or convalescent COVID-19.

The chain employs TRBV5-6 and TRBJ1-5; 8 bases are a match to TRBD1. The junction had 8 bases not matched to a gene; V was cut back by 4 bases and J by 5 bases. The CDR3 consists of 15 residues. The germline gives CDR1 SGHDT, CDR2 YYEEEE. The CDR3 reads CASSLRQGLDQPQHF. In DNA, the CDR3 is TGTGCCAGCAGCCTAAGACAGGGGTTGGATCAGCCCCAGCATTTT.

The genes are TRBV5-1 and TRBJ2-1; TRBD2 agrees at 8 bases. This CDR3 spans 17 amino acids. CDR1 is SGHRS, CDR2 YFSETQ, per germline. The V and J ends lost 3 bases and 0 bases, in that order; junction bases with no gene match: 8. The CDR3 bases are TGCGCCAGCAGCTCAGAACAACTAGCGGTCTCCTACAATGAGCAGTTCTTC. Its translation: CASSSEQLAVSYNEQFF.

CDR3 sequence reads: CSVDTSGIGYEQFF. The CDR3 DNA reads TGCAGCGTCGATACTAGCGGGATAGGGTATGAGCAGTTCTTC. The chain has TRBV29-1 and TRBJ2-1, with 10 nucleotides matching TRBD2. V lost 6 bases to trimming and J lost 8 bases; unmatched junction nucleotides: 10. The length of the CDR3 is 14 residues. CDR1 and CDR2 from the germline V gene are SQVTM and ANQGSEA.

This chain uses TRBV6-1 with TRBJ1-4; perhaps TRBD1 as D (5 bases). CDR3 length: 14 amino acids. Deletions cut 3 bases from V and 8 bases from J, with 13 bases between. Germline V CDR1 and CDR2: MNHNS, SASEGT. CDR3 nucleotide sequence: TGTGCCAGCAGTGAGGGGCCCGGCCGGGAAAAACTGTTTTTT. Translated, it gives CASSEGPGREKLFF.

This clone came up once. The chain uses TRBV27 and TRBJ2-2; 7 nucleotides line up with TRBD2. The germline CDR1 and CDR2 sequences are MNHEY and SMNVEV (reference sequence). The V gene end was trimmed by 5 bases and the J gene end by 5 bases; junction bases not matched to a gene: 2. This CDR3 has 13 amino acids. The CDR3 DNA is TGTGCCAGCAGTCCTAGCGGAACCGGGGAGCTGTTTTTT. Translated, it gives CASSPSGTGELFF.

The rearrangement joins TRBV2 to TRBJ1-5, with D possibly TRBD1 on 6 matching bases. The CDR3 is made up of 14 amino acids. In germline, CDR1 is SNHLY, CDR2 FYNNEI. The V gene lost 7 bases and the J gene lost 9 bases, with 19 bases spanning the gap. DNA of the CDR3: TGTGCCAGCATTATGGAAGTCGGGGGGCGGCCCCAGCATTTT. Amino acid sequence: CASIMEVGGRPQHF.

This rearrangement joins TRBV29-1 to TRBJ1-1; 7 bases agree with TRBD1. Germline CDR1 SQVTM, CDR2 ANQGSEA. J gave up 2 bases and V 1 base, and 7 bases lay outside the gene matches. The CDR3 sequence is 15 residues long. The CDR3, as DNA: TGCAGCGTTGAAGTAGGGACAGCGACTAACACTGAAGCTTTCTTT. As protein: CSVEVGTATNTEAFF.

The chain carries TRBV5-1 and TRBJ2-1; 7 bases line up with TRBD2. CDR3 length: 15 residues. CDR1 is SGHRS and CDR2 is YFSETQ in the germline V gene. V trimming: 4 bases; J trimming: 9 bases; junction bases outside the gene matches: 13. The CDR3 coding sequence is TGCGCCAGCAGCCCTATCTCGACTAGCCGGGGTGAGCAGTTCTTC. This encodes CASSPISTSRGEQFF.

This sequence joins TRBV4-1 and TRBJ1-2; D is ambiguous. Germline V lookup: CDR1 MGHRA, CDR2 YSYEKL. The CDR3 has 15 residues. The ends were cut back, 1 base at V and 0 bases at J, with 9 bases in the middle. CDR3 amino acids: CASSQGQATNYGYTF. In DNA, the CDR3 is TGCGCCAGCAGCCAAGGCCAGGCAACTAACTATGGCTACACCTTC.

This chain uses TRBV5-4 with TRBJ2-4, with 7 bases matching TRBD1. The CDR3 totals 13 residues. CDR1 is SGHNT and CDR2 is YYREEE in the germline V gene (reference sequence). Trimming took 3 bases from V and 5 from J; bases not matched to a gene: 2. The CDR3 DNA sequence: TGTGCCAGCAGCTGGGACAGACAAAACATTCAGTACTTC. This gives the protein CASSWDRQNIQYF.

The chain employs TRBV28 and TRBJ1-6; possibly TRBD1 for D (6 bases). Germline CDR1 is MDHEN and CDR2 is SYDVKM. Between the trimmed V and J ends, which lost 6 bases and 0 bases, there was a span of 18 bases. The CDR3 is 18 residues long. DNA of the CDR3: TGTGCCAGCAGCCCATCTACAGGGATCGGCTCCTATAATTCACCCCTCCACTTT. It codes for CASSPSTGIGSYNSPLHF.

The chain is built from TRBV19 and TRBJ2-1; 12 nucleotides agree with TRBD2. Germline V gene data show CDR1 as LNHDA and CDR2 as SQIVND (reference sequence). V lost 3 bases, J lost 6 bases, and 3 bases stayed unmatched. CDR3 length: 15 amino acids. CDR3 DNA sequence: TGTGCCAGTAGTATCACTAGCGGGAGGAGCAATGAGCAGTTCTTC. This sequence encodes CASSITSGRSNEQFF.

The CDR3 loop is CASSPNRGGRYGYTF. In DNA, the CDR3 is TGTGCCAGCAGCCCAAACAGGGGTGGAAGGTATGGCTACACCTTC. The V and J genes are TRBV3-1 (or the pseudogene TRBV3-2) and TRBJ1-2; 7 bases map to TRBD1. This CDR3 has 15 amino acids. Losses at the gene ends were 4 bases for V and 5 bases for J; bases not matched to a gene: 10. Looked up from germline, CDR1 is LGHDT and CDR2 is YNNKEL (reference sequence).

The rearrangement uses TRBV30 and TRBJ2-1; D might be TRBD2 (6 bases). CDR1 GTSNPN and CDR2 SVGIG come from the germline V gene (reference sequence). V gave up 0 bases and J gave up 5 bases, with 8 bases separating them. The CDR3 totals 13 residues. The chain's CDR3 is CAWSVGEDNEQFF. The CDR3 nucleotides read TGTGCCTGGAGTGTAGGGGAGGACAATGAGCAGTTCTTC.

The chain joins TRBV2 to TRBJ2-1; 9 bases are shared with TRBD2. Per the germline V gene, CDR1 is SNHLY and CDR2 is FYNNEI. The trim removed 3 bases at V and 6 bases at J, leaving 15 bases unmatched. The CDR3 consists of 18 residues. The CDR3 nucleotides are TGTGCCAGCAGTGAGGCTAGCGGGAAAGCCCAGGGTGGCAATGAGCAGTTCTTC. This translates into CASSEASGKAQGGNEQFF.

The genes are TRBV11-2 and TRBJ2-4; 11 positions match TRBD2. Trimming took 3 bases from V and 6 from J; bases not matched to a gene: 4. The CDR3 has 15 residues. The germline V gene has CDR1 SGHAT and CDR2 FQNNGV. The CDR3 sequence is CASSLLAGGGNIQYF. In DNA form, the CDR3 reads TGTGCCAGCAGCTTGCTAGCGGGAGGTGGAAACATTCAGTACTTC.

This chain uses TRBV11-3 with TRBJ2-7; D is uncertain. The CDR3 is 13 amino acids. Germline V gene data show CDR1 as SGHNT and CDR2 as YENEEA. Deletions cut 2 bases from V and 7 bases from J, with 12 bases between. The CDR3 bases are TGTGCCAGCAGCTTATCCCTCTCCACAGAGCAGTACTTC. It codes for CASSLSLSTEQYF.

The V call is TRBV10-3, the J call TRBJ2-7, with 7 bases that match TRBD1. The V gene end was trimmed by 10 bases and the J gene end by 5 bases; junction bases not matched to a gene: 17. The length of the CDR3 is 15 residues. Germline V lookup: CDR1 ENHRY, CDR2 SYGVKD. CDR3 protein: CATRLGRGLVDEQYF. The CDR3 DNA sequence: TGTGCCACCCGCCTGGGAAGGGGGCTGGTCGACGAGCAGTACTTC.

CDR3 DNA: TGTGCCAGCAATCCCCGAGAAGCCTCCAATCAGCCCCAGCATTTT. This sequence encodes CASNPREASNQPQHF. The J gene is TRBJ1-5, the V gene TRBV2; D not resolved. The CDR3 covers 15 residues. Germline V gene data show CDR1 as SNHLY and CDR2 as FYNNEI. V lost 7 bases and J lost 3, with 16 bases in between.

The DNA for the CDR3 is TGTGCCAGCAGCCGTTTAGCGGGGCCCACAGATACGCAGTATTTT. It yields the protein CASSRLAGPTDTQYF. The gene calls are TRBV6-5 and TRBJ2-3, with 8 positions matching TRBD2. The CDR3 consists of 15 residues. The J segment lost 2 bases and the V segment lost 6 bases, leaving 7 bases of the junction unmatched. The germline V gene encodes CDR1 MNHEY and CDR2 SVGAGI.

The chain couples TRBV2 to TRBJ1-6; D perhaps matches TRBD1 (5 bases). The CDR3 has 13 residues. The germline V and J ends were trimmed by 7 bases and 9 bases, with 13 bases remaining between them. Germline CDR1 and CDR2: SNHLY and FYNNEI. In DNA form, the CDR3 reads TGTGCCAGCAACGGGGGAATGGGTTCACCCCTCCACTTT. Amino acids: CASNGGMGSPLHF.

V is TRBV27 and J is TRBJ2-3; D is uncertain. Trimming took 6 bases from V and 5 from J, leaving 12 bases between them. CDR1 is MNHEY and CDR2 is SMNVEV in the germline V gene (reference sequence). The CDR3 length is 13 residues. The CDR3 DNA is TGTGCCAGCAGGCCTACGGGTTTAGATACGCAGTATTTT. This gives the protein CASRPTGLDTQYF.

This clone was seen a few times. The chain carries TRBV5-6 and TRBJ1-2; 11 positions match TRBD1. The trim removed 2 bases at V and 4 bases at J, leaving 4 bases unmatched. The CDR3 totals 15 residues. The V gene's germline CDR1 is SGHDT and CDR2 YYEEEE. DNA for the CDR3: TGTGCCAGCAGCTTTAGGGACAGGGGGACCTATGGCTACACCTTC. Protein: CASSFRDRGTYGYTF. Combining the CDR3 with reference TRBV5-6 and TRBJ1-2 gives the whole variable domain DAGVTQSPTHLIKTRGQQVTLRCSPKSGHDTVSWYQQALGQGPQFIFQYYEEEERQRGNFPDRFSGHQFPNYSSELNVNALLLGDSALYLCASSFRDRGTYGYTFGSGTRLTVV.